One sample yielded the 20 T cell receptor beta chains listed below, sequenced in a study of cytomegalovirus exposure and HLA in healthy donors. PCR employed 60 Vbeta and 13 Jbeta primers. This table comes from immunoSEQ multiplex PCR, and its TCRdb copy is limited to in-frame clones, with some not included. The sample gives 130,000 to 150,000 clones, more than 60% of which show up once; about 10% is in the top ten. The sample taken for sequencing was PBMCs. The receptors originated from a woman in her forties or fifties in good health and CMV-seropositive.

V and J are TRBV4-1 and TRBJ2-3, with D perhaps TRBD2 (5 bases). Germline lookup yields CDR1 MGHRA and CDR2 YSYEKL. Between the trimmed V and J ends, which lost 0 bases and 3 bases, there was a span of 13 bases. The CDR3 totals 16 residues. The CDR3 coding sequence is TGCGCCAGCAGCCAAGATGGTCGGGGTTCGACAGATACGCAGTATTTT. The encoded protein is CASSQDGRGSTDTQYF.

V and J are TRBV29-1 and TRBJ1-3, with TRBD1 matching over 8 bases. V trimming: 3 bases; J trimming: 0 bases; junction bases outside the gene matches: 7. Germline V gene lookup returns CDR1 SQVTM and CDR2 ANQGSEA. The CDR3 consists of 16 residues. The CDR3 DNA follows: TGCAGCGTTGAGGAAGGACAGGGACTCTCTGGAAACACCATATATTTT. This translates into CSVEEGQGLSGNTIYF.

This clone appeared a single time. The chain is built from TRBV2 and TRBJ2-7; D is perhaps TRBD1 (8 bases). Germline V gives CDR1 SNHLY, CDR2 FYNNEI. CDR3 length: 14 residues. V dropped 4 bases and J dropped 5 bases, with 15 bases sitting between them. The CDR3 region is CASSGYTGGDEQYF. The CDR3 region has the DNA TGTGCCAGCAGTGGCTATACAGGGGGGGACGAGCAGTACTTC. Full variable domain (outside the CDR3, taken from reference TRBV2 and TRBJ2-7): EPEVTQTPSHQVTQMGQEVILRCVPISNHLYFYWYRQILGQKVEFLVSFYNNEISEKSEIFDDQFSVERPDGSNFTLKIRSTKLEDSAMYFCASSGYTGGDEQYFGPGTRLTVT.

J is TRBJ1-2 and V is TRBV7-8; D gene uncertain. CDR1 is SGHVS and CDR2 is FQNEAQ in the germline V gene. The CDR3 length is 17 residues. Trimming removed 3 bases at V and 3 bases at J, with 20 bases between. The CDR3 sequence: CASSFPAAGPEDYGYTF. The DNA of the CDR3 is TGTGCCAGCAGCTTTCCCGCCGCCGGTCCCGAGGACTATGGCTACACCTTC.

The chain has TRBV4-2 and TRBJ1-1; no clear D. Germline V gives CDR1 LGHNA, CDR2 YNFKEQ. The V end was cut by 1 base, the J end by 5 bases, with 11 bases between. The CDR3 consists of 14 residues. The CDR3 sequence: CASSQGQGLTEAFF. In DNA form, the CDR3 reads TGTGCCAGCAGCCAAGGACAAGGCCTTACTGAAGCTTTCTTT.

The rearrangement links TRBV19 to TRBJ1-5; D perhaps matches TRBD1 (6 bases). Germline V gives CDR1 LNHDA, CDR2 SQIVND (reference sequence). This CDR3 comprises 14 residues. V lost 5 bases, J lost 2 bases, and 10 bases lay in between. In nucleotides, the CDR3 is TGTGCCAGTAGTTACTCAGGGGGCAATCAGCCCCAGCATTTT. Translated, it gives CASSYSGGNQPQHF. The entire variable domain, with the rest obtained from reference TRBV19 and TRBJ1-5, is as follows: DGGITQSPKYLFRKEGQNVTLSCEQNLNHDAMYWYRQDPGQGLRLIYYSQIVNDFQKGDIAEGYSVSREKKESFPLTVTSAQKNPTAFYLCASSYSGGNQPQHFGDGTRLSIL.

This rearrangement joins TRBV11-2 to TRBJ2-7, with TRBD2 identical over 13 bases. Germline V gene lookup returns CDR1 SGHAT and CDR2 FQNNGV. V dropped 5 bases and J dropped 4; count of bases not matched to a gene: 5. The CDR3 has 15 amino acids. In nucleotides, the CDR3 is TGTGCCAGCAGCACACGACTAGCGGGGGGTTACGAGCAGTACTTC. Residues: CASSTRLAGGYEQYF.

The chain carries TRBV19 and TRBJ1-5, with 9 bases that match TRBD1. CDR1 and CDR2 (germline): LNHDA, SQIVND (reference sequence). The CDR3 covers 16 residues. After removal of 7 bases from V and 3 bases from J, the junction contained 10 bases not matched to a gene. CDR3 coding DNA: TGTGCCAGTATCCGGACAGGGGAGGCGCACAATCAGCCCCAGCATTTT. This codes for CASIRTGEAHNQPQHF. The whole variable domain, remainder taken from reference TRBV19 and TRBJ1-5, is DGGITQSPKYLFRKEGQNVTLSCEQNLNHDAMYWYRQDPGQGLRLIYYSQIVNDFQKGDIAEGYSVSREKKESFPLTVTSAQKNPTAFYLCASIRTGEAHNQPQHFGDGTRLSIL.

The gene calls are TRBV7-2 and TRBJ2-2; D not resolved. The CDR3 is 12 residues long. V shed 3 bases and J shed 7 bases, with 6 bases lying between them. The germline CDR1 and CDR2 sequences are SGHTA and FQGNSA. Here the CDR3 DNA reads TGTGCCAGCAGCTTGATCGGCGGGGAGCTGTTTTTT. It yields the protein CASSLIGGELFF.

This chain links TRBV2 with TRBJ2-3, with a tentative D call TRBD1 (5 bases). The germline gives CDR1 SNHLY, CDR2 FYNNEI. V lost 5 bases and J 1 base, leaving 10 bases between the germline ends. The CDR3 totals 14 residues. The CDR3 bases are TGTGCCAGCAGTTCAGGGCTCGGCACAGATACGCAGTATTTT. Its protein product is CASSSGLGTDTQYF. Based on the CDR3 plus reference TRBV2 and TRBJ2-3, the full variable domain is EPEVTQTPSHQVTQMGQEVILRCVPISNHLYFYWYRQILGQKVEFLVSFYNNEISEKSEIFDDQFSVERPDGSNFTLKIRSTKLEDSAMYFCASSSGLGTDTQYFGPGTRLTVL.

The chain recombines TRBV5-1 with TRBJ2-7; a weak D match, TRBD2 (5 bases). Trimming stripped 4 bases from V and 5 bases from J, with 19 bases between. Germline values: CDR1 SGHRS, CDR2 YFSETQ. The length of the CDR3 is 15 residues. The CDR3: CASSPGNTRGNEQYF. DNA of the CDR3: TGCGCCAGCAGCCCGGGGAACACAAGAGGAAACGAGCAGTACTTC.

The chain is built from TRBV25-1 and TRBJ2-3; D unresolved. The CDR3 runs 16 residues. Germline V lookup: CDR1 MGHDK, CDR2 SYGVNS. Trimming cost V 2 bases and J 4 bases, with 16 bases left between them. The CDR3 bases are TGTGCCAGCAGTGAACCTTTCCCACCTAATGCAGATACGCAGTATTTT. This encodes CASSEPFPPNADTQYF. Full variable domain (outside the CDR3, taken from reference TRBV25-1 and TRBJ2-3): EADIYQTPRYLVIGTGKKITLECSQTMGHDKMYWYQQDPGMELHLIHYSYGVNSTEKGDLSSESTVSRIRTEHFPLTLESARPSHTSQYLCASSEPFPPNADTQYFGPGTRLTVL.

The CDR3 nucleotides are TGTGCCAGCAGCTCGCGACAAGGGGTAACCGGGGAGCTGTTTTTT. It codes for CASSSRQGVTGELFF. V is TRBV7-3 and J is TRBJ2-2, with TRBD1 as a possible D gene (5 bases). Per the germline V gene, CDR1 is SGHTA and CDR2 is FQGTGA. V lost 4 bases to trimming and J lost 5 bases, with 14 bases between them. This CDR3 spans 15 amino acids.

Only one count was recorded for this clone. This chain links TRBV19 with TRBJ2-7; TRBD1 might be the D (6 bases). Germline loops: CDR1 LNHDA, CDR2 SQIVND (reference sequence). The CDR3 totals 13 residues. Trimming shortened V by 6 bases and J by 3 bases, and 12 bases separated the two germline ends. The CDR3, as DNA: TGTGCCAGTAGCCCGGACAGCCACTACGAGCAGTACTTC. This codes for CASSPDSHYEQYF. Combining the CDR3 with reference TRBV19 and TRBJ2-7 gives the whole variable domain DGGITQSPKYLFRKEGQNVTLSCEQNLNHDAMYWYRQDPGQGLRLIYYSQIVNDFQKGDIAEGYSVSREKKESFPLTVTSAQKNPTAFYLCASSPDSHYEQYFGPGTRLTVT.

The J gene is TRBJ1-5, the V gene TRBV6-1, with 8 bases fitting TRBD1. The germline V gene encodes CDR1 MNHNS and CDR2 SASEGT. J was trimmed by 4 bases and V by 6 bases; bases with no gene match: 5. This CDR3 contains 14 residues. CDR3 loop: CASRQTGDNQPQHF. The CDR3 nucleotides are TGTGCCAGCAGGCAGACAGGGGATAATCAGCCCCAGCATTTT.

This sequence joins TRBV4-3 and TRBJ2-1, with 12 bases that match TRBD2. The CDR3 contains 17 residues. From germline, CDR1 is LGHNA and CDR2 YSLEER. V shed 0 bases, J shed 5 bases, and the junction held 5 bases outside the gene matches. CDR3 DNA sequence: TGCGCCAGCAGCCAAGACTTGACTAGCGGGGGTAACAATGAGCAGTTCTTC. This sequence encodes CASSQDLTSGGNNEQFF.

The CDR3 DNA is TGTGCCAGCAGCCGGTATGACACTGAAGCTTTCTTT. Protein product: CASSRYDTEAFF. The rearrangement links TRBV6-1 to TRBJ1-1, with D hard to call. Germline lookup yields CDR1 MNHNS and CDR2 SASEGT. The CDR3 contains 12 residues. Trimming shortened V by 6 bases and J by 3 bases, and 8 bases separated the two germline ends.

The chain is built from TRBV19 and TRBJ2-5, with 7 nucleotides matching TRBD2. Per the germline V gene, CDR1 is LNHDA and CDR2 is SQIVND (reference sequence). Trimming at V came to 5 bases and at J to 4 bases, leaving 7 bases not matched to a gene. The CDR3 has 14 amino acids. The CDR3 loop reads CASSPTGGSETQYF. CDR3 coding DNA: TGTGCCAGTAGTCCTACCGGGGGGTCAGAGACCCAGTACTTC.

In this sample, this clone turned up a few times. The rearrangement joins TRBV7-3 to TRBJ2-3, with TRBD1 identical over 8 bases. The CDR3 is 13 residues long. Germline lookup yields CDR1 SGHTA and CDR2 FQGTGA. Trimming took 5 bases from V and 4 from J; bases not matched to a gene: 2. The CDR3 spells CASSRTGSDTQYF. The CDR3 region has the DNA TGTGCCAGCAGCCGGACAGGGTCAGATACGCAGTATTTT. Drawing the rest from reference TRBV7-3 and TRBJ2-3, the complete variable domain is GAGVSQTPSNKVTEKGKYVELRCDPISGHTALYWYRQSLGQGPEFLIYFQGTGAADDSGLPNDRFFAVRPEGSVSTLKIQRTERGDSAVYLCASSRTGSDTQYFGPGTRLTVL.

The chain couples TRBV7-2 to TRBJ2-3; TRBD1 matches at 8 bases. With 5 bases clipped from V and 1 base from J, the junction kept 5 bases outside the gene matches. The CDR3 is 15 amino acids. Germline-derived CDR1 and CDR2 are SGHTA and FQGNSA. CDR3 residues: CASSPRQGRTDTQYF. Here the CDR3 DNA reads TGTGCCAGCAGCCCGAGACAGGGGCGCACAGATACGCAGTATTTT.